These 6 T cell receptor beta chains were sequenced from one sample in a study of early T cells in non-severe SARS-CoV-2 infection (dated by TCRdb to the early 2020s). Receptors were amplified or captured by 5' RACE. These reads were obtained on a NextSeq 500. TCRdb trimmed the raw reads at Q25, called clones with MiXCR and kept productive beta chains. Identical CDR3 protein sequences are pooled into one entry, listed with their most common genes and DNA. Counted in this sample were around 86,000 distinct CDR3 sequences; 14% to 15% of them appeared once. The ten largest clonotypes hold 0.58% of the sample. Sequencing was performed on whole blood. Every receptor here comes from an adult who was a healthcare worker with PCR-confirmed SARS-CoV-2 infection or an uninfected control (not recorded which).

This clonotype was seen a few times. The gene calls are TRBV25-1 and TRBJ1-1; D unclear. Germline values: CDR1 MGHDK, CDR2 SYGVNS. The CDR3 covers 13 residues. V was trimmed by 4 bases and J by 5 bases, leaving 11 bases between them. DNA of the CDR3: TGTGCCAGCAGTGGCTTACAAGCAACTGAAGCTTTCTTT. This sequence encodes CASSGLQATEAFF.

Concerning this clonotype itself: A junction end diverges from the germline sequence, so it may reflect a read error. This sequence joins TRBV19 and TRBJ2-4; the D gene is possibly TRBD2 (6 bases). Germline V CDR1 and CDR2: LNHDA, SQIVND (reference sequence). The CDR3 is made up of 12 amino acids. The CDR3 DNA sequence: TGTGCCAGTAGTATAGAACGCGGGACCCCGCACTTC. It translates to CASSIERGTPHF.

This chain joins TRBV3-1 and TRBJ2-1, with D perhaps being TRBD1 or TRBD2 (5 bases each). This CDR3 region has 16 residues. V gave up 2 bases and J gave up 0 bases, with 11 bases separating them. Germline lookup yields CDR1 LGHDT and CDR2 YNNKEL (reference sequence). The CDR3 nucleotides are TGTGCCAGCAGCCAACTGGGGACGAGCTCCTACAATGAGCAGTTCTTC. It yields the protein CASSQLGTSSYNEQFF.

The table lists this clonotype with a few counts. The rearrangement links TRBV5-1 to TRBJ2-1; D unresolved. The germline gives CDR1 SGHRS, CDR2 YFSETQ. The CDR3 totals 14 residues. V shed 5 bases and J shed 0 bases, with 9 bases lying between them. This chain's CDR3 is CASRPINSYNEQFF. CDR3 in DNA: TGCGCCAGCAGGCCAATTAACTCCTACAATGAGCAGTTCTTC.

The CDR3 DNA reads TGTGCCAGCAGCGTGACGACAGGGGAGGGTTCACCCCTCCACTTT. Protein sequence: CASSVTTGEGSPLHF. The J gene is TRBJ1-6, the V gene TRBV7-6, with 8 bases that match TRBD1. CDR3 length: 15 residues. Trimming at V came to 5 bases and at J to 9 bases, leaving 9 bases not matched to a gene. Germline loops: CDR1 SGHVS, CDR2 FNYEAQ. Filled out from reference TRBV7-6 and TRBJ1-6, the complete variable domain reads GAGVSQSPRYKVTKRGQDVALRCDPISGHVSLYWYRQALGQGPEFLTYFNYEAQQDKSGLPNDRFSAERPEGSISTLTIQRTEQRDSAMYRCASSVTTGEGSPLHFGNGTRLTVT.

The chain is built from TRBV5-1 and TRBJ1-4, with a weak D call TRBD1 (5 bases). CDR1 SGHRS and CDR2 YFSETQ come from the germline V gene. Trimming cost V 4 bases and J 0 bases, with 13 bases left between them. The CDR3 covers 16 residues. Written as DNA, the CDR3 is TGCGCCAGCAGCCCTTACAGGAGCCCAACTAATGAAAAACTGTTTTTT. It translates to CASSPYRSPTNEKLFF. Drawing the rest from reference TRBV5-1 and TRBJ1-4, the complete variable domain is KAGVTQTPRYLIKTRGQQVTLSCSPISGHRSVSWYQQTPGQGLQFLFEYFSETQRNKGNFPGRFSGRQFSNSRSEMNVSTLELGDSALYLCASSPYRSPTNEKLFFGSGTQLSVL.